Sequencing of this TCR beta chain was carried out in a study of lymphopenia after photon versus proton radiotherapy. CDR3 length: 11 residues. V lost 6 bases to trimming and J lost 6 bases, with 6 bases between them. Germline CDR1 SGHVS, CDR2 FQNEAQ. The method was immunoSEQ multiplex PCR; TCRdb's version includes in-frame clones alone and lacks a portion of them. The sample shows 7,500 to 9,500 clones, around nine tenths of them seen only once. Sequencing was performed on peripheral blood, taken from a patient treated with photon-based radiotherapy. This chain connects TRBV7-8 to TRBJ2-1; no clear D gene. The clonotype was recovered from a woman in her sixties or seventies with pancreatic cancer. The DNA for the CDR3 is TGTGCCAGCAGAGCTAGCAATGAGCAGTTCTTC. Translation: CASRASNEQFF.